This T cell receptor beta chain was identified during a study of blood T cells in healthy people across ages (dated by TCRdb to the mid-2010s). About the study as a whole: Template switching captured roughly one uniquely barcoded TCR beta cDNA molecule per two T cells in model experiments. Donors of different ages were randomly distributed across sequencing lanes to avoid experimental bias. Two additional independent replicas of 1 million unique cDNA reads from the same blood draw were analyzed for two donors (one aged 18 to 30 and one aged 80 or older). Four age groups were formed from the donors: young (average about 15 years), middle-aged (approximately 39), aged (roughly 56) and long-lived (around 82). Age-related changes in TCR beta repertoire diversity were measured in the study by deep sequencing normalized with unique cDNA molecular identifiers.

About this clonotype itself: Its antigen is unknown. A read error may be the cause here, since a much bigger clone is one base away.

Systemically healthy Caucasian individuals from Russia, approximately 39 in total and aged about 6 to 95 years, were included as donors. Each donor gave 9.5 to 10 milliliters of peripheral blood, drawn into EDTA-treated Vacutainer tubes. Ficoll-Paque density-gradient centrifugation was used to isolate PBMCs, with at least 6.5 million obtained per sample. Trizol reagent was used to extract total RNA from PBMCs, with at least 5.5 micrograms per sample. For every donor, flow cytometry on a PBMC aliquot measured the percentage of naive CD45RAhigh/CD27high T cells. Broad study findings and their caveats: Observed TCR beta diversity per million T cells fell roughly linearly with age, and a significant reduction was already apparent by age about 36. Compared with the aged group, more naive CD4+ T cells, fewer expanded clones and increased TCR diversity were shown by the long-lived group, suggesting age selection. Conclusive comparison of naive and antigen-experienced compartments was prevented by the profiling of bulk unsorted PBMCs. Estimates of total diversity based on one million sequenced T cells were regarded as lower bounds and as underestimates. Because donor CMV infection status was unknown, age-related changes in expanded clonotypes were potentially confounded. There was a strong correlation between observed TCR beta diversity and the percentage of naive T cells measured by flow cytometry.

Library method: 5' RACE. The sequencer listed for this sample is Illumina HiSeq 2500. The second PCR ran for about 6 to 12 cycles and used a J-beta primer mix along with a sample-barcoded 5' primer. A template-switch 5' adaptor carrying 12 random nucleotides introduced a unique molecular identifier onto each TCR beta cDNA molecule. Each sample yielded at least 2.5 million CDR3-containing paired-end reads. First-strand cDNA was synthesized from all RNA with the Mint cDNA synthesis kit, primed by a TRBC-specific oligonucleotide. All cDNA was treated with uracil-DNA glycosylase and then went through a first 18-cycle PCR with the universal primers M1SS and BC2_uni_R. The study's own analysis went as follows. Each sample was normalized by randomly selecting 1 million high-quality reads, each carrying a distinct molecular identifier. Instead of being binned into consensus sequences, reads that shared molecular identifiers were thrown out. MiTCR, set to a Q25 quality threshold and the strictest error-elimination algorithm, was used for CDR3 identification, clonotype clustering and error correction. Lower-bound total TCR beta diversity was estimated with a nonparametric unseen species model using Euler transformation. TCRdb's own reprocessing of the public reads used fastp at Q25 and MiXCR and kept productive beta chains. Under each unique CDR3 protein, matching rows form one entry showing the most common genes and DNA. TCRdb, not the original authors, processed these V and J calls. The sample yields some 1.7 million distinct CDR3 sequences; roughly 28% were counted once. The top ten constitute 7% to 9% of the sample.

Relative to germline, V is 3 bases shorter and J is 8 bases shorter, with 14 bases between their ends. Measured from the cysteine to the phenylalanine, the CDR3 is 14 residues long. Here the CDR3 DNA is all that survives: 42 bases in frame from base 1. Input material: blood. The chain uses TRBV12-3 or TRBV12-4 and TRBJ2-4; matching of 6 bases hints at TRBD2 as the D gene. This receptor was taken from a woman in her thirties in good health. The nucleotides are TGTGCCAGCAGTTTTTCCGGGAGAGAAGACATTCAGTACTTC. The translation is CASSFSGREDIQYF.